This paragraph reports one T cell receptor beta chain. This table comes from immunoSEQ multiplex PCR, and its TCRdb copy is limited to in-frame clones, with some not included. This sample has about 410,000 clones, with about 93% found just once. Trimming left V 4 bases short and J 4 bases short, with 14 bases between. The CDR3 runs to 14 residues. The germline gives CDR1 SGHKS, CDR2 YYEKEE (reference sequence). The sample originates from a study of control samples from healthy donors and cancer patients. This TCR derives from a man between 35 and 55 years old with head and neck cancer. The specimen was PBMCs. The V and J genes are TRBV5-5 and TRBJ1-1, with a weak D call TRBD1 (5 bases). The CDR3 DNA reads TGTGCCAGCAGCCGAGACAGTACAAGCACTGAAGCTTTCTTT. It yields the protein CASSRDSTSTEAFF.